Sequencing of this T cell receptor beta chain was carried out in a study of CD8 T cells in Susac syndrome. The CDR3 sequence is 12 residues long. Germline V gives CDR1 DFQATT, CDR2 SNEGSKA (reference sequence). V shed 4 bases and J shed 0 bases, with 5 bases lying between them. The RNA input was roughly 0.45 to 1 ug, and it was reverse transcribed with random hexamers. TCRdb itself ran the immunoSEQ multiplex PCR reads through MiXCR, one entry per CDR3 protein. Of 80,000 to 90,000 distinct CDR3 sequences detected, about 93% appear once; the ten largest clones hold roughly 0.3%. The chain has TRBV20-1 and TRBJ2-3; no reliable D call. The sequenced material came from CD8+ T cells from PBMCs. The TCR originated in a human donor in good health. Here the CDR3 DNA reads TGCAGTGCTAACCCTAGCACAGATACGCAGTATTTT. This translates into CSANPSTDTQYF.